The 30 T cell receptor beta chains presented below share a single source sample, sequenced in a study of T cell responses to AZD1222 COVID-19 vaccine. The data were produced by immunoSEQ multiplex PCR, yet TCRdb's version contains in-frame clones alone and is incomplete. The sample lists under 140,000 clones; 85% to 95% were seen once. The sample was peripheral blood, taken on day 0 of AZD1222 vaccination. All receptors derive from an adult in good health.

V gene TRBV18 combines with J gene TRBJ2-7; D unresolved. The CDR3 is made up of 15 amino acids. Per germline, CDR1 KGHSH and CDR2 LQKENI. Trimming took off 3 bases at V and 4 bases at J, with 16 bases between the two ends. In DNA, the CDR3 is TGTGCCAGCTCACCGGCCCGGGCAAAGGGTTACGAGCAGTACTTC. Amino acid sequence: CASSPARAKGYEQYF.

J is TRBJ1-5 and V is TRBV10-2; 7 bases map to TRBD1. This CDR3 is built from 14 residues. Germline assignment: CDR1 WSHSY and CDR2 SAAADI. V shed 6 bases and J 2 bases; nucleotides not matched to a gene: 4. As DNA, the CDR3 is TGCGCCAGCAGAAAAGGACAGGGCAATCAGCCCCAGCATTTT. Translating gives CASRKGQGNQPQHF.

The rearrangement links TRBV30 to TRBJ2-7; the D call may be TRBD1 or TRBD2 (5 bases each). The CDR3 is made up of 18 amino acids. Trimming removed 3 bases from V and 4 bases from J, with 28 bases in between. CDR1 is GTSNPN, CDR2 SVGIG, per germline (reference sequence). CDR3 loop: CAWSSRGRLRDRGYEQYF. CDR3 sequence (DNA): TGTGCCTGGAGCTCAAGGGGACGGTTAAGGGACCGAGGATACGAGCAGTACTTC.

This clone was found a few times. The CDR3 sequence: CASSHPGAPGWALHF. CDR3 DNA: TGTGCCAGCAGCCATCCGGGGGCCCCCGGGTGGGCCCTCCACTTT. V is TRBV6-5 and J is TRBJ1-6; maybe TRBD1 (6 bases). Between the trimmed V and J ends, which lost 6 bases and 14 bases, there was a span of 23 bases. Looked up from germline, CDR1 is MNHEY and CDR2 is SVGAGI. The CDR3 is 15 residues long.

This chain joins TRBV12-5 and TRBJ1-5, with 8 bases identical to TRBD1. The CDR3 length is 16 residues. CDR1 and CDR2 (germline): LGHNT, FRNRAP. J gave up 7 bases and V 2 bases, and 10 bases lay outside the gene matches. In DNA form, the CDR3 reads TGTGCTAGTGGTTTGCAGACGGGACAGGTAGTACAGCCCCAGCATTTT. Translated: CASGLQTGQVVQPQHF.

The chain uses TRBV7-6 and TRBJ2-1; 10 nucleotides match TRBD2. In germline, CDR1 is SGHVS, CDR2 FNYEAQ. V shed 3 bases and J 4 bases; nucleotides not matched to a gene: 6. The CDR3 loop spans 16 amino acids. CDR3: CASSLGSGGFYNEQFF. CDR3 in DNA: TGTGCCAGCAGCTTGGGTAGCGGGGGGTTTTACAATGAGCAGTTCTTC.

The V and J genes are TRBV4-1 and TRBJ1-5; D not resolved. The germline V and J ends were trimmed by 6 bases and 1 base, with 4 bases remaining between them. The CDR3 totals 12 residues. The germline gives CDR1 MGHRA, CDR2 YSYEKL. CDR3 amino acids: CASSQSNQPQHF. The CDR3 nucleotides are TGCGCCAGCAGTCAGAGCAATCAGCCCCAGCATTTT.

The chain has TRBV2 and TRBJ2-7, with D maybe TRBD2 (5 bases). The CDR3 has 13 amino acids. Germline CDR1 SNHLY, CDR2 FYNNEI. Trimming shortened V by 2 bases and J by 7 bases, and 12 bases separated the two germline ends. CDR3 nucleotides: TGTGCCAGCAGTGAACGGGGAGCGAGGGAGCAGTACTTC. It translates to CASSERGAREQYF.

This chain connects TRBV11-2 to TRBJ1-3, with TRBD1 as a possible D gene (5 bases). Trimming stripped 5 bases from V and 4 bases from J, with 15 bases between. The CDR3 runs to 15 residues. Germline V CDR1 and CDR2: SGHAT, FQNNGV. The CDR3 reads CASSLEGAQGNTIYF. In DNA form, the CDR3 reads TGTGCCAGCAGCCTCGAAGGGGCGCAAGGAAACACCATATATTTT. Full variable domain (remainder filled in from reference TRBV11-2 and TRBJ1-3): EAGVAQSPRYKIIEKRQSVAFWCNPISGHATLYWYQQILGQGPKLLIQFQNNGVVDDSQLPKDRFSAERLKGVDSTLKIQPAKLEDSAVYLCASSLEGAQGNTIYFGEGSWLTVV.

This clone has a handful of counts. The rearrangement links TRBV28 to TRBJ1-2; 9 nucleotides agree with TRBD1. Germline V CDR1 and CDR2: MDHEN, SYDVKM. The CDR3 is 18 residues long. V dropped 1 base and J dropped 7; count of bases not matched to a gene: 16. The CDR3 DNA reads TGTGCCAGCAGTTTATTTGAGACAGGGGGTTTCGTAATAGGTGGCTACACCTTC. As protein: CASSLFETGGFVIGGYTF.

V gene TRBV9 combines with J gene TRBJ2-1; 12 bases align to TRBD2. The CDR3 is made up of 14 amino acids. The V and J ends lost 2 bases and 10 bases, in that order; junction bases with no gene match: 4. CDR1 is SGDLS and CDR2 is YYNGEE in the germline V gene. The DNA of the CDR3 is TGTGCCAGCAGCGTGCCTAGCGGGGGGGTCGAGCAGTTCTTC. Its protein is CASSVPSGGVEQFF.

The rearrangement links TRBV6-6 to TRBJ2-1; D unresolved. This CDR3 is 13 amino acids long. Germline CDR1 is MNHNY and CDR2 is SVGAGI (reference sequence). V lost 6 bases, J lost 10 bases, and 16 bases lay in between. The CDR3 loop reads CASSRESEKEQFF. Here the CDR3 DNA reads TGTGCCAGCAGCCGAGAAAGTGAGAAGGAGCAGTTCTTC.

The chain is built from TRBV30 and TRBJ1-6; the D is unclear. V lost 3 bases, J lost 0 bases, and 9 bases lay in between. The CDR3 loop spans 15 amino acids. Germline CDR1 reads GTSNPN; CDR2 reads SVGIG (reference sequence). This CDR3 is CAWRTQSSYNSPLHF. CDR3 sequence (DNA): TGTGCCTGGAGAACACAGAGCTCCTATAATTCACCCCTCCACTTT. Full variable domain (remainder filled in from reference TRBV30 and TRBJ1-6): SQTIHQWPATLVQPVGSPLSLECTVEGTSNPNLYWYRQAAGRGLQLLFYSVGIGQISSEVPQNLSASRPQDRQFILSSKKLLLSDSGFYLCAWRTQSSYNSPLHFGNGTRLTVT.

The chain carries TRBV6-5 and TRBJ2-3; D is possibly TRBD2 (7 bases). Germline CDR1 reads MNHEY; CDR2 reads SVGAGI. V was trimmed by 6 bases and J by 2 bases, leaving 12 bases between them. This CDR3 is 14 amino acids long. As DNA, the CDR3 is TGTGCCAGCAGGAGGGGGGGTGACACAGATACGCAGTATTTT. Its protein product is CASRRGGDTDTQYF.

The rearrangement joins TRBV6-5 to TRBJ1-3, with 7 bases lining up with TRBD1. Germline V CDR1 and CDR2: MNHEY, SVGAGI. The CDR3 has 15 residues. The junction had 7 bases not matched to a gene; V was cut back by 8 bases and J by 0 bases. CDR3 protein: CASYRGSSSGNTIYF. The CDR3 coding sequence is TGTGCCAGCTACAGGGGCTCAAGCTCTGGAAACACCATATATTTT.

The rearrangement uses TRBV27 and TRBJ2-2, with D maybe TRBD2 (7 bases). This CDR3 is 15 amino acids long. Germline V gene data show CDR1 as MNHEY and CDR2 as SMNVEV (reference sequence). Between the trimmed V and J ends, which lost 0 bases and 15 bases, there was a span of 20 bases. CDR3 residues: CASSLSAGASGGLFF. In DNA, the CDR3 is TGTGCCAGCAGTTTATCGGCGGGGGCCTCCGGGGGGTTGTTTTTT.

This sequence joins TRBV9 and TRBJ2-3, with D possibly TRBD1 on 6 matching bases. Trimming took off 3 bases at V and 8 bases at J, with 13 bases between the two ends. This CDR3 spans 13 amino acids. Germline V gene lookup returns CDR1 SGDLS and CDR2 YYNGEE. The CDR3 region has the DNA TGTGCCAGCAGCGCAAATCAGGGGAGTACGCAGTATTTT. Translated, it gives CASSANQGSTQYF.

This chain connects TRBV7-9 to TRBJ2-1; 8 nucleotides match TRBD2. There are 15 residues in the CDR3. With 5 bases clipped from V and 4 bases from J, the junction kept 7 bases outside the gene matches. Germline CDR1 and CDR2: SEHNR and FQNEAQ (reference sequence). CDR3 sequence: CASSPGLASYNEQFF. The DNA of the CDR3 is TGTGCCAGCAGCCCCGGACTAGCATCTTACAATGAGCAGTTCTTC.

J is TRBJ1-1 and V is TRBV2; D gene uncertain. The V end was cut by 8 bases, the J end by 1 base, with 8 bases between. CDR3 length equals 12 residues. Germline CDR1 and CDR2: SNHLY and FYNNEI. This CDR3 is CASGKTNTEAFF. DNA of the CDR3: TGTGCCAGCGGGAAGACGAACACTGAAGCTTTCTTT. The whole variable domain, remainder taken from reference TRBV2 and TRBJ1-1, is EPEVTQTPSHQVTQMGQEVILRCVPISNHLYFYWYRQILGQKVEFLVSFYNNEISEKSEIFDDQFSVERPDGSNFTLKIRSTKLEDSAMYFCASGKTNTEAFFGQGTRLTVV.

Here the CDR3 reads CASSPLGRGDQPQHF. CDR3 bases: TGTGCCAGCTCACCACTGGGCAGGGGTGATCAGCCCCAGCATTTT. The gene calls are TRBV18 and TRBJ1-5, with D tentatively TRBD1 (6 bases). The CDR3 length is 15 residues. CDR1 KGHSH and CDR2 LQKENI come from the germline V gene. V was trimmed by 1 base and J by 5 bases, leaving 12 bases between them.

This sequence joins TRBV7-3 and TRBJ2-1; D perhaps matches TRBD2 (6 bases). Trimming removed 4 bases from V and 5 bases from J, with 18 bases in between. From germline, CDR1 is SGHTA and CDR2 FQGTGA. This CDR3 contains 16 residues. The CDR3 DNA sequence: TGTGCCAGCAGCTCCAGGTGGGCGGGACCCAACAATGAGCAGTTCTTC. Protein product: CASSSRWAGPNNEQFF.

Written as DNA, the CDR3 is TGCGCCAGCAGCCAAGAGCGGGACAGGGCCAATTCACCCCTCCACTTT. This encodes CASSQERDRANSPLHF. The gene calls are TRBV4-1 and TRBJ1-6; 9 nucleotides align to TRBD1. The trim removed 0 bases at V and 7 bases at J, leaving 4 bases unmatched. There are 16 residues in the CDR3. Germline CDR1 and CDR2: MGHRA and YSYEKL.

The chain combines TRBV2 with TRBJ2-7; tentatively, D is TRBD2 (6 bases). The CDR3 length is 13 residues. Per the germline V gene, CDR1 is SNHLY and CDR2 is FYNNEI. V was pared by 6 bases and J by 5 bases, with 14 bases between. Here the CDR3 DNA reads TGTGCCAGCAGGAGGGACTCATACAACGAGCAGTACTTC. Its translation is CASRRDSYNEQYF.

The chain has TRBV28 and TRBJ1-2; no clear D. CDR3 length: 12 amino acids. V gave up 3 bases and J gave up 8 bases, with 10 bases separating them. The germline V gene has CDR1 MDHEN and CDR2 SYDVKM. CDR3 DNA: TGTGCCAGCAGTTTCTCCCGTGGAGGCTACACCTTC. Protein: CASSFSRGGYTF.

The CDR3 here is CASSRDRAFSPLHF. Here the CDR3 DNA reads TGTGCCAGCAGCCGGGACAGGGCTTTTTCACCCCTCCACTTT. The V gene is TRBV6-5, the J gene TRBJ1-6; TRBD1 matches 9 bases. This CDR3 has 14 residues. CDR1 and CDR2 from the germline V gene are MNHEY and SVGAGI. V shed 6 bases and J 9 bases; nucleotides not matched to a gene: 6.

The genes are TRBV19 and TRBJ1-6; TRBD1 is a possible D gene (5 bases). The V and J ends lost 4 bases and 6 bases respectively, with 7 bases between them. Germline values: CDR1 LNHDA, CDR2 SQIVND (reference sequence). The CDR3 length is 13 residues. The CDR3 sequence: CASSNGGNSPLHF. CDR3 coding DNA: TGTGCCAGTAGTAATGGGGGTAATTCACCCCTCCACTTT.

A single count supports this clone. The V call is TRBV11-2, the J call TRBJ1-1; a weak D match, TRBD1 (6 bases). The CDR3 length is 13 residues. The V end was cut by 7 bases, the J end by 4 bases, with 13 bases between. Germline CDR1 is SGHAT and CDR2 is FQNNGV. The CDR3 bases are TGTGCCAGCACCAGGGACACCAGCACTGAAGCTTTCTTT. Protein: CASTRDTSTEAFF.

This clone was found a few times. The V call is TRBV7-2, the J call TRBJ1-5; D is possibly TRBD1 (5 bases). From germline, CDR1 is SGHTA and CDR2 FQGNSA. The length of the CDR3 is 17 residues. V was pared by 5 bases and J by 0 bases, with 17 bases between. The CDR3 DNA sequence: TGTGCCAGCAGCCCCCTGGGGCTTCAATATAGCAATCAGCCCCAGCATTTT. This translates into CASSPLGLQYSNQPQHF.

A few counts support this clone. V and J are TRBV10-3 and TRBJ2-7, with D perhaps given as TRBD1 or TRBD2 (5 bases each). CDR1 is ENHRY and CDR2 is SYGVKD in the germline V gene. This CDR3 region has 12 residues. V was shortened by 10 bases and J by 3 bases, with 13 bases between the two germline ends. The CDR3 here is CATRETYYEQYF. CDR3 bases: TGTGCCACCAGGGAGACCTACTACGAGCAGTACTTC.

CDR3 sequence (DNA): TGTGCCAGTAGTATAGAGGGAGTGAGCAATCAGCCCCAGCATTTT. It translates to CASSIEGVSNQPQHF. V and J are TRBV19 and TRBJ1-5; D gene unclear. The germline gives CDR1 LNHDA, CDR2 SQIVND (reference sequence). The V gene lost 0 bases and the J gene lost 1 base, with 7 bases spanning the gap. The CDR3 spans 15 residues.